This TCR beta chain was found in a study of blood T cell repertoires in COVID-19. In the study overall: Some COVID-19 samples were acute and others convalescent; all came from the United States, Italy and Spain.

The trim removed 7 bases at V and 15 bases at J, leaving 12 bases unmatched. The CDR3 is 12 residues long. Germline-derived CDR1 and CDR2 are MNHEY and SVGAGI. Authors' analysis steps: Nucleated cell number was recorded as an estimate derived from reference gene primer amplification. Method: immunoSEQ multiplex PCR; TCRdb's copy keeps in-frame clones and lacks some. The V and J calls and the clone size are those of that table, but D and trimming were determined from the DNA. The sample holds around 160,000 clones, roughly 86% seen once. This receptor was identified in a human donor in a cohort sampled during active COVID-19. The sample was peripheral blood. The rearrangement links TRBV6-5 to TRBJ2-1, with 7 bases identical to TRBD1. The DNA of the CDR3 is TGTGCCAGCACCCGCGACAGGGTTGCCTGGTTCTTC. Its translation: CASTRDRVAWFF.